This T cell receptor (beta chain) appears in the sequencing data of a study of Tregs in tolerant kidney transplant recipients. Whole-study context: Related graft donors supplied nonmyeloablative bone marrow transplants, and mixed chimerism was transient. Study results and limitations: Changing PCR primers prevented nucleotide comparison between some patients' samples. Biological reproducibility was not directly addressed, but technical replication error appeared minimal.

V lost 2 bases, J lost 2 bases, and 13 bases stayed unmatched. The CDR3 is 19 residues long. Germline V gene sequence: CDR1 KGHSH, CDR2 LQKENI. This clone has a single count. Its antigen remains unknown. Thawed PBMCs were FACS-sorted into unstimulated CD4+CD25+CD127- regulatory T cells, CD4+CD25- non-regulatory cells, CD4 and CD8 cells. Produced via immunoSEQ multiplex PCR; TCRdb's table is partial and in-frame only. The data show about 77,000 clones, 98% seen once. The specimen comprised CD4+ T cells from blood, sampled before the transplant. The receptor was derived from a human donor who received a combined kidney and bone marrow transplant. The rearrangement joins TRBV18 to TRBJ1-2; 11 nucleotides line up with TRBD1. Written as DNA, the CDR3 is TGTGCCAGCTCACCAGTGTCTGTCCAAGGACAGGGGGCGAACTATGGCTACACCTTC. Its protein is CASSPVSVQGQGANYGYTF.